The clone carrying this TCR beta chain appeared a single time. These data belong to a study of cytomegalovirus exposure and HLA in healthy donors. The CDR3 has 15 residues. V shed 2 bases and J shed 2 bases, with 9 bases lying between them. Germline lookup yields CDR1 MNHEY and CDR2 SVGAGI. Sequencing was performed with immunoSEQ multiplex PCR; in TCRdb, only in-frame clones are kept and a portion is missing. The sample lists about 160,000 clones; approximately 96% were seen once. The chain couples TRBV6-5 to TRBJ2-2; no clear D gene. Sequenced material: PBMCs. The clonotype was recovered from a woman between 18 and 29 years old in good health and CMV-seronegative. The CDR3 is CASSYETPNTGELFF. The CDR3 region has the DNA TGTGCCAGCAGTTACGAGACTCCTAACACCGGGGAGCTGTTTTTT.